This TCR beta chain was captured by sequencing in a study of T cells in Graves' hyperthyroidism and ophthalmopathy. J was trimmed by 8 bases and V by 5 bases; bases with no gene match: 5. This CDR3 is 14 amino acids long. This clonotype was found many times. It was RNA transcripts that yielded the amplified TCR beta CDR3 regions. The TCR CDR3 first-round RT-PCR relied on the HTBI primer set. One entry per CDR3 protein, called by TCRdb with MiXCR from the multiplex PCR reads. The sample yields hundreds of thousands of distinct CDR3 sequences, 16% seen once. This TCR was recovered from a middle-aged woman with Graves' ophthalmopathy. This chain joins TRBV12-3 or TRBV12-4 and TRBJ2-1; TRBD2 agrees at 11 bases. Sequencing used blood. CDR3 protein: CASSHSGRGDEQFF. The DNA of the CDR3 is TGTGCCAGCAGTCATAGCGGGAGGGGAGATGAGCAGTTCTTC.